The T cell receptor beta chain described here comes from a study of blood T cell repertoires in COVID-19. Looking at the study overall: T cells, B-cell-depleted T cells, or PBMCs supplied cDNA or gDNA.

The repertoire was sequenced with immunoSEQ multiplex PCR; TCRdb's copy has only in-frame clones and lacks some. The table lists about 94,000 clones, over 75% of them singletons. The length of the CDR3 is 15 residues. The receptor's source is a human donor with acute or convalescent COVID-19. The donor label of this sample is uncertain. Sequencing was done on a sample of peripheral blood. The chain uses TRBV21-1 and TRBJ1-2. TRBV21-1 is deemed a pseudogene. This CDR3 is CASSKARETNYGHTF. CDR3 in DNA: TGTGCCAGCAGCAAAGCTCGCGAGACCAACTATGGCCACACCTTC.